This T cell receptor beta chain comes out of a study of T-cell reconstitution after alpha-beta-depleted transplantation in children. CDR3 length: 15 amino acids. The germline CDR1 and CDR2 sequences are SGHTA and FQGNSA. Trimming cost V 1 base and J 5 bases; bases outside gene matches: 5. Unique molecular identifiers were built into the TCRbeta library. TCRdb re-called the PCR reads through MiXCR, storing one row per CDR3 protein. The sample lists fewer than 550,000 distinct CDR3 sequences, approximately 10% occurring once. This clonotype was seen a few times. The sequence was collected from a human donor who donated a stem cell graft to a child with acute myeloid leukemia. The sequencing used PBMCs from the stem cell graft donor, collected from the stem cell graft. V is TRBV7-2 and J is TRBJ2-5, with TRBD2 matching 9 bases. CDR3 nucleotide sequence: TGTGCCAGCAGCTTAGGACTAGCGGAGGGGGAGACCCAGTACTTC. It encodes CASSLGLAEGETQYF.